This paragraph reports one T cell receptor beta chain. Its specificity is unknown. This entry is derived from a study of beta chain features in type 1 diabetes. The CDR3 consists of 13 residues. The germline V and J ends were trimmed by 0 bases and 4 bases, with 7 bases remaining between them. CDR1 is SGHTS and CDR2 is YDEGEE in the germline V gene. Overall study findings and caveats: Among type 1 diabetes patients, VDJ junctions had fewer insertions and more deletions. Shorter TCRB CDR3s, moderately but significantly so, were found in Type 1 diabetes patients in all four CD4+ subsets.

As every portion of the isolated RNA was reverse transcribed, the sequencing read expressed TCRB transcripts. Here immunoSEQ multiplex PCR was the method, and the copy in TCRdb shows in-frame clones only, minus some. The table lists roughly 15,000 clones, less than 85% of them singletons. Sequencing used stem cell memory CD4+ T cells from blood. This clonotype was obtained from a man aged 30-40 years with type 1 diabetes. V is TRBV5-8 and J is TRBJ1-2; D is uncertain. The CDR3 coding sequence is TGTGCCAGCAGCTTGGACGCGGCCTATGGCTACACCTTC. This encodes CASSLDAAYGYTF.